These 28 T cell receptor beta chains were all obtained from the same sample, sequenced in a study of post-analysis software for immune sequencing data. Whole-study results and caveats: The five TRBV segments detected at higher frequency in patients than in controls included TRBV5-6, TRBV5-1 and TRBV20-1.

These receptors have no identified antigens. Unique molecular identifiers featured in each of the TCR beta cDNA libraries. TCRdb independently ran MiXCR on the PCR reads; one entry per CDR3 protein. The sample consists of under 650,000 distinct CDR3 sequences, 44% of them appearing once. Sequencing was performed on blood. The source is a girl aged 10-17 years with multiple sclerosis.

V and J are TRBV27 and TRBJ2-5, with D hard to call. Trimming removed 7 bases from V and 2 bases from J, with 20 bases in between. Germline CDR1 and CDR2: MNHEY and SMNVEV (reference sequence). The CDR3 extends over 16 amino acids. The DNA of the CDR3 is TGTGCCAGCAATCTAACCGGGCGGCAGGAGCAAGAGACCCAGTACTTC. Residues: CASNLTGRQEQETQYF.

This clonotype showed up just a few times. This sequence joins TRBV12-3 or TRBV12-4 and TRBJ2-1; the D is unclear. V was trimmed by 5 bases and J by 7 bases, leaving 15 bases between them. The CDR3 has 14 amino acids. The CDR3 sequence is CASSPLTSGNEQFF. CDR3 nucleotides: TGTGCCAGCAGTCCCTTAACTTCTGGGAATGAGCAGTTCTTC.

The chain employs TRBV5-1 and TRBJ1-2; D remains ambiguous. Trimming removed 4 bases at V and 6 bases at J, with 13 bases between. CDR1 and CDR2 from the germline V gene are SGHRS and YFSETQ. This CDR3 spans 13 amino acids. CDR3 loop: CASSPAPEDGYTF. CDR3 bases: TGCGCCAGCAGCCCGGCCCCGGAAGATGGCTACACCTTC.

This clonotype was seen a handful of times. The chain recombines TRBV4-1 with TRBJ2-5; D is unresolved. Germline V lookup: CDR1 MGHRA, CDR2 YSYEKL. This CDR3 region has 13 residues. Trimming removed 4 bases at V and 4 bases at J, with 10 bases between. The CDR3 DNA is TGCGCCAGCAGCCCGACTCAGCGAGAGACCCAGTACTTC. Its protein is CASSPTQRETQYF.

The chain employs TRBV4-1 and TRBJ1-4; D not certain. Germline V gene data show CDR1 as MGHRA and CDR2 as YSYEKL. The CDR3 has 16 residues. Between the trimmed V and J ends, which lost 0 bases and 0 bases, there was a span of 8 bases. CDR3 nucleotides: TGCGCCAGCAGCCAAGATCAGAGAGCAACTAATGAAAAACTGTTTTTT. Its protein product is CASSQDQRATNEKLFF.

This clonotype was detected a few times. This chain connects TRBV20-1 to TRBJ1-5; D possibly corresponds to TRBD1 (5 bases). The germline CDR1 and CDR2 sequences are DFQATT and SNEGSKA (reference sequence). Deletions cut 5 bases from V and 7 bases from J, with 18 bases between. The CDR3 has 14 residues. The CDR3 is CSAPRKEGRQPQHF. The CDR3 nucleotides read TGCAGTGCTCCCCGAAAGGAGGGACGACAGCCCCAGCATTTT.

This chain connects TRBV7-3 to TRBJ1-1; 9 bases align to TRBD1. Germline lookup yields CDR1 SGHTA and CDR2 FQGTGA. This CDR3 region has 15 residues. After removal of 4 bases from V and 3 bases from J, the junction contained 6 bases not matched to a gene. The CDR3 DNA reads as TGTGCCAGCAGCTCACAGGGGGCTGGGGACACTGAAGCTTTCTTT. Its translation is CASSSQGAGDTEAFF.

The chain joins TRBV7-9 to TRBJ1-1, with D maybe TRBD1 (6 bases). The ends were cut back, 4 bases at V and 6 bases at J, with 15 bases in the middle. Germline CDR1 SEHNR, CDR2 FQNEAQ (reference sequence). The CDR3 totals 14 residues. CDR3 residues: CASSSRTGIAEAFF. CDR3 DNA sequence: TGTGCCAGCAGCTCCCGAACAGGGATCGCTGAAGCTTTCTTT.

The rearrangement joins TRBV6-5 to TRBJ2-1; no definite D call. V was shortened by 4 bases and J by 11 bases, with 18 bases between the two germline ends. The CDR3 extends over 14 amino acids. The germline CDR1 and CDR2 sequences are MNHEY and SVGAGI. CDR3 in DNA: TGTGCCAGCAGTTCCACTTTTCCTCCCCCTCAGCAGTTCTTC. Amino acids: CASSSTFPPPQQFF.

CDR3 nucleotides: TGCAGCGTTAGGGCTTACACCGGGGAGCTGTTTTTT. As protein: CSVRAYTGELFF. J is TRBJ2-2 and V is TRBV29-1; unclear D gene. There are 12 residues in the CDR3. The germline V and J ends were trimmed by 5 bases and 3 bases, with 7 bases remaining between them. Germline lookup yields CDR1 SQVTM and CDR2 ANQGSEA.

The chain recombines TRBV12-3 or TRBV12-4 with TRBJ2-1; perhaps TRBD2 as D (6 bases). Trimming stripped 7 bases from V and 6 bases from J, with 19 bases between. The length of the CDR3 is 15 residues. CDR3 in amino acids: CASTAGGKGFNEQFF. The CDR3 nucleotides read TGTGCCAGCACGGCCGGGGGTAAGGGTTTCAATGAGCAGTTCTTC.

Only a few counts were recorded for this clonotype. This rearrangement joins TRBV27 to TRBJ2-5; TRBD1 agrees at 10 bases. Trimming removed 6 bases from V and 4 bases from J; junction bases left unmatched: 5. The CDR3 totals 14 residues. Germline loops: CDR1 MNHEY, CDR2 SMNVEV (reference sequence). CDR3 coding DNA: TGTGCCAGCAGCTCGACAGGGGGCGTAGAGACCCAGTACTTC. Residues: CASSSTGGVETQYF.

Comment on this clonotype: A junction end diverges from the germline sequence, so it may reflect a read error. The chain recombines TRBV4-2 with TRBJ1-1; D is uncertain. This CDR3 is built from 15 residues. Germline assignment: CDR1 LGHNA and CDR2 YNFKEQ. Here the CDR3 reads CAGSQEAYTRTEAFF. For the CDR3, the DNA is TGTGCCGGCAGCCAAGAAGCATACACTAGGACTGAAGCTTTCTTT.

Only a few counts were recorded for this clonotype. The rearrangement uses TRBV12-3 or TRBV12-4 and TRBJ1-2; the match to TRBD1 covers 10 bases. Trimming took 1 base from V and 8 from J; bases not matched to a gene: 7. This CDR3 is built from 15 residues. CDR3 DNA: TGTGCCAGCAGTTTAGTTGGGACAGGGGTGGTGGGCTACACCTTC. It encodes CASSLVGTGVVGYTF.

This chain uses TRBV7-9 with TRBJ2-1; perhaps TRBD1 as D (5 bases). The V and J ends lost 1 base and 4 bases respectively, with 11 bases between them. The germline CDR1 and CDR2 sequences are SEHNR and FQNEAQ (reference sequence). The CDR3 runs to 15 residues. CDR3: CASSLEGSGYNEQFF. The CDR3 region has the DNA TGTGCCAGCAGCTTAGAAGGGTCAGGGTACAATGAGCAGTTCTTC.

The V gene is TRBV20-1, the J gene TRBJ1-5; 9 bases line up with TRBD1. The germline V gene has CDR1 DFQATT and CDR2 SNEGSKA (reference sequence). The ends lost 5 bases at V and 0 bases at J; junction bases unmatched: 2. CDR3 length: 14 residues. The CDR3 coding sequence is TGCAGTGCTTGGACAGGGGTTAGCAATCAGCCCCAGCATTTT. It is translated as CSAWTGVSNQPQHF.

The rearrangement links TRBV7-9 to TRBJ1-2; D uncertain. The CDR3 consists of 15 residues. V lost 6 bases, J lost 4 bases, and 18 bases lay in between. In germline, CDR1 is SEHNR, CDR2 FQNEAQ (reference sequence). The CDR3 region has the DNA TGTGCCAGCAGACTCGACCTCCAAAGTAGCTATGGCTACACCTTC. It codes for CASRLDLQSSYGYTF.

In its sample, this clonotype was seen a few times. The rearrangement uses TRBV12-3 or TRBV12-4 and TRBJ1-6, with TRBD1 as a possible D gene (5 bases). Trimming took off 3 bases at V and 12 bases at J, with 12 bases between the two ends. The CDR3 runs to 13 residues. The CDR3 protein is CASSFNQGGPLHF. The CDR3 bases are TGTGCCAGCAGTTTTAATCAGGGAGGACCCCTCCACTTT.

V usage is TRBV4-1 and J usage is TRBJ1-2; a weak D match, TRBD1 (5 bases). The CDR3 loop spans 15 amino acids. V gave up 5 bases and J gave up 8 bases, with 21 bases separating them. Per germline, CDR1 MGHRA and CDR2 YSYEKL. This CDR3 is CASSKPGLRGGGYTF. The CDR3 DNA follows: TGCGCCAGCAGCAAGCCGGGACTACGAGGTGGAGGCTACACCTTC.

This clonotype was observed a few times. CDR3 sequence: CASSQESGFVAYEQYF. In nucleotides, the CDR3 is TGTGCCAGCAGCCAAGAGTCGGGGTTCGTCGCCTACGAGCAGTACTTC. The rearrangement joins TRBV4-2 to TRBJ2-7; perhaps TRBD2 as D (5 bases). V was clipped by 0 bases and J by 2 bases, with 14 bases between them. This CDR3 contains 16 residues. Germline CDR1 and CDR2: LGHNA and YNFKEQ.

The sample holds a few counts of this clonotype. V and J are TRBV3-1 and TRBJ1-3; no definite D call. Trimming shortened V by 1 base and J by 4 bases, and 11 bases separated the two germline ends. CDR3 length equals 15 residues. CDR1 and CDR2 (germline): LGHDT, YNNKEL (reference sequence). The CDR3 DNA follows: TGTGCCAGCAGCCAAGTCCCTCCCCCGGGAAACACCATATATTTT. It is translated as CASSQVPPPGNTIYF.

V is TRBV5-1 and J is TRBJ2-1; TRBD1 matches 9 bases. CDR1 and CDR2 from the germline V gene are SGHRS and YFSETQ. The length of the CDR3 is 13 residues. Trimming removed 7 bases from V and 6 bases from J; junction bases left unmatched: 5. The CDR3 bases are TGCGCCAGCCGGGACAGGGAGCCCAATGAGCAGTTCTTC. Protein: CASRDREPNEQFF.

CDR3 sequence (DNA): TGCAGCGTTGAGCGGACAGGGGTGGAGACTGAAGCTTTCTTT. Translated, it gives CSVERTGVETEAFF. This chain uses TRBV29-1 with TRBJ1-1, with TRBD1 matching 9 bases. The J segment lost 5 bases and the V segment lost 3 bases, leaving 7 bases of the junction unmatched. Per the germline V gene, CDR1 is SQVTM and CDR2 is ANQGSEA. CDR3 length: 14 amino acids.

This clonotype was found a few times. This chain links TRBV9 with TRBJ2-1, with D possibly being TRBD2 (5 bases). Germline V gene lookup returns CDR1 SGDLS and CDR2 YYNGEE. Trimming took off 3 bases at V and 9 bases at J, with 10 bases between the two ends. The length of the CDR3 is 12 residues. The CDR3 DNA is TGTGCCAGCAGCGCTGGAGGAGTTGAGCAGTTCTTC. It translates to CASSAGGVEQFF.

The chain uses TRBV24-1 and TRBJ1-1; D is undetermined. This CDR3 is 13 amino acids long. The V gene's germline CDR1 is KGHDR and CDR2 SFDVKD. V gave up 0 bases and J gave up 10 bases, with 11 bases separating them. CDR3 sequence reads: CATSDLDGSLAFF. CDR3 sequence (DNA): TGTGCCACCAGTGATTTGGATGGTTCGCTAGCTTTCTTT.

The chain employs TRBV29-1 and TRBJ1-1, with D possibly matching TRBD1 (6 bases). CDR1 and CDR2 from the germline V gene are SQVTM and ANQGSEA. CDR3 size: 12 residues. The ends were cut back, 7 bases at V and 8 bases at J, with 17 bases in the middle. CDR3 sequence: CSGSTDRTEAFF. The CDR3 nucleotides are TGCAGCGGATCGACCGACAGGACCGAAGCTTTCTTT.

The rearrangement joins TRBV6-1 to TRBJ1-2; possible D gene TRBD1, 5 bases. V was cut by 1 base and J by 4 bases, with 10 bases left in between. Per germline, CDR1 MNHNS and CDR2 SASEGT. This CDR3 is 14 amino acids long. The DNA for the CDR3 is TGTGCCAGCAGTGAAGGGGAGACAGCCTATGGCTACACCTTC. Protein product: CASSEGETAYGYTF.

This chain links TRBV5-6 with TRBJ2-5, with 10 nucleotides matching TRBD1. The CDR3 totals 14 residues. CDR1 and CDR2 (germline): SGHDT, YYEEEE. The V segment lost 4 bases and the J segment 4 bases; nucleotides outside the gene matches: 4. CDR3 protein: CASSPDRGRETQYF. The CDR3 bases are TGTGCCAGCAGCCCCGACAGGGGGCGAGAGACCCAGTACTTC.